The 29 T cell receptor beta chains presented below share a single source sample, sequenced in a study of vaccination and CD4 T cells after COVID-19. Stated treatment: roughly nine-day PBMC culture with coronavirus spike peptide pools or control peptides (ViraFEST assay). Sequencing of the DNA from cultured CD4+ T cells was carried out with the Oncomine TCR Beta short-read assay. Each CDR3 protein is one row after TCRdb ran MiXCR on the PCR reads. The sample has 10,000 to 15,000 distinct CDR3 sequences, over 40% seen once; the top ten hold roughly an eighth. Antigen specificity for these receptors is unknown. Material for sequencing was CD4+ T cells from blood, cultured in vitro. Receptors were obtained from a human donor who had recovered from COVID-19.

This clonotype was seen only a few times. The rearrangement links TRBV18 to TRBJ2-2; D may correspond to TRBD1 or TRBD2 (5 bases each). The CDR3 spans 15 residues. Germline CDR1 KGHSH, CDR2 LQKENI. With 4 bases removed from V and 2 bases from J, the gap between germline ends came to 11 bases. CDR3 nucleotides: TGTGCCAGCTCACGGAGAGGGGATAACACCGGGGAGCTGTTTTTT. Translation: CASSRRGDNTGELFF.

This clonotype was found a few times. The V gene is TRBV19, the J gene TRBJ1-1; perhaps TRBD1 as D (5 bases). The CDR3 is made up of 15 amino acids. Trimming took off 2 bases at V and 3 bases at J, with 13 bases between the two ends. Germline V gene sequence: CDR1 LNHDA, CDR2 SQIVND (reference sequence). The CDR3 reads CASSIRPGPYTEAFF. The CDR3 nucleotides read TGTGCCAGTAGTATACGACCAGGGCCTTACACTGAAGCTTTCTTT.

This clonotype was detected once. This chain uses TRBV5-1 with TRBJ2-7; D might be TRBD1 (6 bases). With 5 bases removed from V and 6 bases from J, the gap between germline ends came to 15 bases. The CDR3 sequence is 13 residues long. In germline, CDR1 is SGHRS, CDR2 YFSETQ. The CDR3 reads CASRVRQETEQYF. CDR3 bases: TGCGCCAGCAGGGTGAGACAGGAAACCGAGCAGTACTTC.

The chain couples TRBV2 to TRBJ2-1, with 8 bases lining up with TRBD2. This CDR3 contains 16 residues. Looked up from germline, CDR1 is SNHLY and CDR2 is FYNNEI. V lost 6 bases and J lost 3; bases outside the gene matches: 10. CDR3: CASRPTSGIFYNEQFF. CDR3 nucleotides: TGTGCCAGCAGGCCTACTAGCGGAATTTTCTACAATGAGCAGTTCTTC.

V is TRBV7-9 and J is TRBJ1-4; 7 bases are shared with TRBD1. The V gene's germline CDR1 is SEHNR and CDR2 FQNEAQ (reference sequence). V shed 5 bases, J shed 5 bases, and the junction held 8 bases outside the gene matches. CDR3 length: 15 amino acids. CDR3 in amino acids: CASSQRDRRNEKLFF. Written as DNA, the CDR3 is TGTGCCAGCAGCCAACGGGACAGAAGGAATGAAAAACTGTTTTTT. The entire variable domain, with the rest obtained from reference TRBV7-9 and TRBJ1-4, is as follows: DTGVSQNPRHKITKRGQNVTFRCDPISEHNRLYWYRQTLGQGPEFLTYFQNEAQLEKSRLLSDRFSAERPKGSFSTLEIQRTEQGDSAMYLCASSQRDRRNEKLFFGSGTQLSVL.

The chain recombines TRBV11-3 with TRBJ1-4, with D hard to call. V dropped 2 bases and J dropped 4 bases, with 5 bases sitting between them. CDR3 length: 13 amino acids. The germline V gene encodes CDR1 SGHNT and CDR2 YENEEA. CDR3 DNA: TGTGCCAGCAGCTTATTGGGTAATGAAAAACTGTTTTTT. This sequence encodes CASSLLGNEKLFF.

The rearrangement uses TRBV6-1 and TRBJ2-7, with D unresolved. Deletions cut 6 bases from V and 0 bases from J, with 12 bases between. Germline CDR1 MNHNS, CDR2 SASEGT. The CDR3 loop spans 14 amino acids. The CDR3 here is CASSRSRDSYEQYF. The CDR3, as DNA: TGTGCCAGCAGCCGGTCGCGCGACTCCTACGAGCAGTACTTC.

The V call is TRBV18, the J call TRBJ1-5, with 9 bases lining up with TRBD1. The CDR3 contains 13 residues. The V gene end was trimmed by 4 bases and the J gene end by 5 bases; junction bases not matched to a gene: 0. CDR1 is KGHSH and CDR2 is LQKENI in the germline V gene. CDR3 in amino acids: CASSRTGDQPQHF. CDR3 DNA sequence: TGTGCCAGCTCACGGACAGGGGATCAGCCCCAGCATTTT.

This rearrangement joins TRBV7-9 to TRBJ1-2; 7 nucleotides match TRBD1. The CDR3 consists of 15 residues. Germline trimming cut 2 bases from V and 0 bases from J; bases unmatched to any gene: 3. Germline V gives CDR1 SEHNR, CDR2 FQNEAQ (reference sequence). Here the CDR3 DNA reads TGTGCCAGCAGCTTACTCCAGGGGGCTAACTATGGCTACACCTTC. This codes for CASSLLQGANYGYTF.

The chain joins TRBV6-2 or TRBV6-3 to TRBJ2-3; 10 nucleotides agree with TRBD2. Trimming removed 5 bases from V and 4 bases from J; junction bases left unmatched: 9. In germline, CDR1 is MNHEY, CDR2 SVGEGT. This CDR3 has 16 amino acids. The CDR3 bases are TGTGCCAGCAGTCCCCGCCTAGCGGGGGTCCCAGATACGCAGTATTTT. It translates to CASSPRLAGVPDTQYF.

This chain links TRBV6-5 with TRBJ2-7; 11 bases agree with TRBD1. With 2 bases clipped from V and 6 bases from J, the junction kept 9 bases outside the gene matches. Germline loops: CDR1 MNHEY, CDR2 SVGAGI. The CDR3 loop spans 16 amino acids. The CDR3 protein is CASSYGGQGVSLEQYF. Here the CDR3 DNA reads TGTGCCAGCAGTTACGGGGGACAGGGGGTTTCCCTCGAGCAGTACTTC.

The chain is built from TRBV24-1 and TRBJ1-4; TRBD1 matches 7 bases. Germline lookup yields CDR1 KGHDR and CDR2 SFDVKD. This CDR3 is 14 amino acids long. The junction had 7 bases not matched to a gene; V was cut back by 9 bases and J by 4 bases. As DNA, the CDR3 is TGTGCCACCCTGGGACAGCCCCTTAATGAAAAACTGTTTTTT. It is translated as CATLGQPLNEKLFF.

V is TRBV30 and J is TRBJ2-3; 8 bases are a match to TRBD2. Per germline, CDR1 GTSNPN and CDR2 SVGIG (reference sequence). The CDR3 is 16 amino acids. V was clipped by 4 bases and J by 4 bases; unmatched bases: 13. CDR3 amino acids: CAWIRRGAPQADTQYF. The DNA for the CDR3 is TGTGCCTGGATAAGGCGGGGGGCACCTCAAGCAGATACGCAGTATTTT.

The rearrangement links TRBV4-1 to TRBJ1-5; 9 bases map to TRBD1. This CDR3 has 15 residues. The germline gives CDR1 MGHRA, CDR2 YSYEKL. V was pared by 1 base and J by 7 bases, with 5 bases of the junction left unmatched. CDR3 in amino acids: CASSQVQGAGQPQHF. In DNA form, the CDR3 reads TGCGCCAGCAGCCAAGTACAGGGGGCGGGACAGCCCCAGCATTTT.

This clonotype was detected only a few times. The chain joins TRBV7-9 to TRBJ1-3; TRBD1 matches at 10 bases. This CDR3 is 15 amino acids long. CDR1 is SEHNR and CDR2 is FQNEAQ in the germline V gene (reference sequence). Trimming at V came to 5 bases and at J to 5 bases, leaving 6 bases not matched to a gene. The CDR3 is CASSGGQGDRNTIYF. CDR3 nucleotide sequence: TGTGCCAGCAGCGGAGGACAGGGGGATAGAAACACCATATATTTT.

The V gene is TRBV19, the J gene TRBJ2-5; maybe TRBD2 (5 bases). Germline loops: CDR1 LNHDA, CDR2 SQIVND (reference sequence). The CDR3 extends over 13 amino acids. The V end lost 7 bases, the J end lost 5 bases, and 14 bases lay between the germline ends. The CDR3 sequence is CASTPGNRETQYF. CDR3 DNA: TGTGCCAGTACCCCGGGAAACCGGGAGACCCAGTACTTC.

This sequence joins TRBV7-8 and TRBJ2-5, with 9 positions matching TRBD1. The V segment lost 3 bases and the J segment 5 bases; nucleotides outside the gene matches: 7. The CDR3 runs 15 residues. Germline assignment: CDR1 SGHVS and CDR2 FQNEAQ. Here the CDR3 reads CASSFPGTGRETQYF. The CDR3 DNA reads as TGTGCCAGCAGCTTCCCTGGGACAGGGCGCGAGACCCAGTACTTC.

The chain recombines TRBV6-2 or TRBV6-3 with TRBJ2-2; 7 nucleotides line up with TRBD2. The CDR3 length is 15 residues. CDR1 and CDR2 (germline): MNHEY, SVGEGT. J gave up 5 bases and V 2 bases, and 5 bases lay outside the gene matches. As DNA, the CDR3 is TGTGCCAGCAGTTACAGCGGGGCTGTGACCGGGGAGCTGTTTTTT. It is translated as CASSYSGAVTGELFF.

This chain uses TRBV20-1 with TRBJ2-7, with unresolved D. Germline-derived CDR1 and CDR2 are DFQATT and SNEGSKA (reference sequence). This CDR3 contains 12 residues. The V end was cut by 3 bases, the J end by 2 bases, with 8 bases between. The CDR3 loop reads CSASYTAYEQYF. In DNA form, the CDR3 reads TGCAGTGCTAGTTATACCGCCTACGAGCAGTACTTC.

This clonotype appeared a few times. The V and J genes are TRBV19 and TRBJ1-5, with D maybe TRBD1 (5 bases). Between the trimmed V and J ends, which lost 2 bases and 0 bases, there was a span of 14 bases. The CDR3 contains 17 residues. Germline values: CDR1 LNHDA, CDR2 SQIVND (reference sequence). Written as DNA, the CDR3 is TGTGCCAGTAGTATAAGGAAACAGGATCATAGCAATCAGCCCCAGCATTTT. Encoded protein: CASSIRKQDHSNQPQHF.

The chain is built from TRBV10-2 and TRBJ1-6, with 10 bases matching TRBD1. The CDR3 loop spans 14 amino acids. Per germline, CDR1 WSHSY and CDR2 SAAADI. V lost 8 bases, J lost 8 bases, and 6 bases stayed unmatched. The CDR3 loop reads CASYPGQGYSPLHF. The CDR3 DNA reads TGCGCCAGCTATCCGGGACAGGGGTATTCACCCCTCCACTTT.

This clonotype was observed a handful of times. This chain uses TRBV6-5 with TRBJ1-1; unclear D gene. In germline, CDR1 is MNHEY, CDR2 SVGAGI. The CDR3 covers 16 residues. With 0 bases removed from V and 5 bases from J, the gap between germline ends came to 16 bases. The CDR3 loop reads CASSYSIMEGGTEAFF. CDR3 bases: TGTGCCAGCAGTTACTCGATAATGGAAGGTGGGACTGAAGCTTTCTTT.

This clonotype was seen a handful of times. The chain has TRBV6-1 and TRBJ2-1; D may be TRBD2 (6 bases). V was trimmed by 4 bases and J by 3 bases, leaving 10 bases between them. The CDR3 contains 14 residues. Per germline, CDR1 MNHNS and CDR2 SASEGT. The CDR3 loop is CASSAPGDYNEQFF. CDR3 in DNA: TGTGCCAGCAGTGCGCCGGGGGACTACAATGAGCAGTTCTTC.

For this clonotype: One junction end disagrees with the germline gene, perhaps due to a read error. This chain links TRBV20-1 with TRBJ2-5; possible D gene TRBD1, 6 bases. The CDR3 is 11 amino acids. Germline lookup yields CDR1 DFQATT and CDR2 SNEGSKA (reference sequence). The CDR3 here is CSADSLETLYF. Here the CDR3 DNA reads TGCAGTGCGGACAGTTTGGAGACCCTGTACTTC.

The rearrangement uses TRBV2 and TRBJ2-3; TRBD1 aligns across 7 bases. Losses at the gene ends were 6 bases for V and 0 bases for J; bases not matched to a gene: 3. The CDR3 runs to 14 residues. The germline CDR1 and CDR2 sequences are SNHLY and FYNNEI. The CDR3 nucleotides are TGTGCCAGCAGCGTGACAGGGAGCACAGATACGCAGTATTTT. Translated: CASSVTGSTDTQYF. Combining the CDR3 with reference TRBV2 and TRBJ2-3 gives the whole variable domain EPEVTQTPSHQVTQMGQEVILRCVPISNHLYFYWYRQILGQKVEFLVSFYNNEISEKSEIFDDQFSVERPDGSNFTLKIRSTKLEDSAMYFCASSVTGSTDTQYFGPGTRLTVL.

This clonotype was found a few times. The rearrangement links TRBV12-3 or TRBV12-4 to TRBJ2-7; D might be TRBD1 or TRBD2, each matching 6 bases. Trimming left V 1 base short and J 5 bases short, with 21 bases between. The CDR3 loop spans 17 amino acids. The CDR3 nucleotides are TGTGCCAGCAGTTTAGACCCCCCCGGGGGCTGGACTAACGAGCAGTACTTC. Translating gives CASSLDPPGGWTNEQYF.

The chain joins TRBV7-2 to TRBJ2-7; 9 bases agree with TRBD2. Germline V gene sequence: CDR1 SGHTA, CDR2 FQGNSA. V lost 2 bases to trimming and J lost 7 bases; unmatched junction nucleotides: 9. The CDR3 sequence is 15 residues long. CDR3 in amino acids: CASSLTGTSQGEQYF. The CDR3 DNA sequence: TGTGCCAGCAGCTTAACCGGGACTAGCCAAGGGGAGCAGTACTTC. The variable domain in full, completed from reference TRBV7-2 and TRBJ2-7, reads GAGVSQSPSNKVTEKGKDVELRCDPISGHTALYWYRQSLGQGLEFLIYFQGNSAPDKSGLPSDRFSAERTGGSVSTLTIQRTQQEDSAVYLCASSLTGTSQGEQYFGPGTRLTVT.

This clonotype came up a few times. The chain has TRBV10-3 and TRBJ1-1; possible D gene TRBD1, 5 bases. V was pared by 6 bases and J by 3 bases, with 11 bases between. This CDR3 comprises 13 residues. Germline V gene data show CDR1 as ENHRY and CDR2 as SYGVKD. The CDR3 region is CAIRVRDYTEAFF. The CDR3 DNA reads as TGTGCCATCAGGGTCAGGGATTACACTGAAGCTTTCTTT.

The chain's CDR3 is CASSLGARGRGNTIYF. The CDR3 bases are TGTGCCAGCAGCTTAGGGGCACGGGGAAGGGGAAACACCATATATTTT. The chain links TRBV11-2 to TRBJ1-3; no reliable D call. Germline V gene data show CDR1 as SGHAT and CDR2 as FQNNGV. V was pared by 1 base and J by 4 bases, with 14 bases between. This CDR3 comprises 16 residues. The full variable domain, completed using reference TRBV11-2 and TRBJ1-3, is EAGVAQSPRYKIIEKRQSVAFWCNPISGHATLYWYQQILGQGPKLLIQFQNNGVVDDSQLPKDRFSAERLKGVDSTLKIQPAKLEDSAVYLCASSLGARGRGNTIYFGEGSWLTVV.